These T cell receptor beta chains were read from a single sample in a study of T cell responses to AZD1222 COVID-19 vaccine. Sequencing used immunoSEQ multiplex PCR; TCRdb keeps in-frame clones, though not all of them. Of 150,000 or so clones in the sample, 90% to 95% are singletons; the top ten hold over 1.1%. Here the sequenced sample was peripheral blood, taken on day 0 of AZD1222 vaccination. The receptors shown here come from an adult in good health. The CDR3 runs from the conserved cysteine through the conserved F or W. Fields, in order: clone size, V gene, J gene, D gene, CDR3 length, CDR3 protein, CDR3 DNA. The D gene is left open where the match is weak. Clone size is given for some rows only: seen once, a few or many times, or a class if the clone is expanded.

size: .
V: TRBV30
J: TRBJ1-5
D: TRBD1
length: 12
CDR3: CAWDRDNQPQHF
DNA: TGTGCCTGGGACAGGGACAATCAGCCCCAGCATTTT

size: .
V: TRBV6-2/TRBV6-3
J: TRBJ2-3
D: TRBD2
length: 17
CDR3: CASSYFIGRAAADTQYF
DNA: TGTGCCAGCAGTTACTTCATCGGGAGGGCCGCGGCAGATACGCAGTATTTT

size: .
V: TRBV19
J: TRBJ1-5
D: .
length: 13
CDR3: CASTAGAHQPQHF
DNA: TGTGCCAGTACCGCAGGGGCCCATCAGCCCCAGCATTTT

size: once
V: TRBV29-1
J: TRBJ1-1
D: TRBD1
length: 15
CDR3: CSVGNYRDRVSEAFF
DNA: TGCAGCGTTGGAAATTACCGGGACAGGGTTTCTGAAGCTTTCTTT

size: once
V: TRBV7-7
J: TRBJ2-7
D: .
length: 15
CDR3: CASSLGLPGKNEQYF
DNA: TGTGCTAGCAGCTTAGGACTTCCGGGGAAGAACGAGCAGTACTTC

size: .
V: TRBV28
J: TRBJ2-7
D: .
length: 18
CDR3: CASTPPGLREELGLRQYF
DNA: TGTGCCAGCACCCCCCCGGGTTTACGAGAGGAATTGGGTTTACGGCAGTACTTC

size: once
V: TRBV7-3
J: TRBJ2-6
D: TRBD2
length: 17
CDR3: CASSLRAGPSGANVLTF
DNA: TGTGCCAGCAGCTTAAGAGCGGGGCCCTCTGGGGCCAACGTCCTGACTTTC

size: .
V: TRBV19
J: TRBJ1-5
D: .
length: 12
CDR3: CASTEGRQPQHF
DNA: TGTGCCAGTACCGAGGGCCGGCAGCCCCAGCATTTT

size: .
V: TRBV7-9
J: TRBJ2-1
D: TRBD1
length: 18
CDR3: CASSHRDRGILSYNEQFF
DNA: TGTGCCAGCAGCCACCGGGACAGGGGGATTTTATCCTACAATGAGCAGTTCTTC

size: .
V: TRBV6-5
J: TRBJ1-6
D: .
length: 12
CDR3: CASRIGGEALHF
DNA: TGTGCCAGCAGAATCGGGGGCGAGGCCCTCCACTTT

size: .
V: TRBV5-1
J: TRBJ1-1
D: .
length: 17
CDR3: CASSLERGQRMNTEAFF
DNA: TGCGCCAGCAGCTTGGAACGCGGACAGAGAATGAACACTGAAGCTTTCTTT

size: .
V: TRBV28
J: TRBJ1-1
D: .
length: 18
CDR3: CATFTKFTVAVGLQEAFF
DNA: TGTGCCACCTTCACCAAATTCACAGTAGCCGTCGGTTTGCAGGAAGCTTTCTTT

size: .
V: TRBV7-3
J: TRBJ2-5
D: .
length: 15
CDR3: CASSFLDSRGETQYF
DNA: TGTGCCAGCAGCTTCTTAGACAGCCGCGGCGAGACCCAGTACTTC

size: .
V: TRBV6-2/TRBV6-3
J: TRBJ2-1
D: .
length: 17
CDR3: CASSYPFLGQRPNEQFF
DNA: TGTGCCAGCAGTTATCCCTTTCTAGGCCAGAGGCCCAATGAGCAGTTCTTC

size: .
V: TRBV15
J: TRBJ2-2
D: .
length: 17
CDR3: CATSRDLVSGNTGELFF
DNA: TGTGCCACCAGCAGAGATCTGGTTTCGGGGAACACCGGGGAGCTGTTTTTT

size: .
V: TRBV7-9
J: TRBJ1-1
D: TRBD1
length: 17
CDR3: CASSLVGQVPLNTEAFF
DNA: TGTGCCAGCAGCTTAGTGGGACAGGTTCCCCTGAACACTGAAGCTTTCTTT

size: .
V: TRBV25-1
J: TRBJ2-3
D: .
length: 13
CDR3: CASSGTGTDTQYF
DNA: TGTGCCAGCAGTGGGACGGGCACAGATACGCAGTATTTT

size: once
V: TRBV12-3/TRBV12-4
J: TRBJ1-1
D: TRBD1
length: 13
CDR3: CASTYRGLSEAFF
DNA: TGTGCCAGCACCTACAGGGGGCTGTCTGAAGCTTTCTTT

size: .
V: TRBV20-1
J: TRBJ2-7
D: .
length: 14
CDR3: CSAGGPRETTEQYF
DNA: TGCAGTGCTGGTGGACCCAGGGAGACCACGGAGCAGTACTTC

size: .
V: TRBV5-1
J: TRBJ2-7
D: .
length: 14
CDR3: CASSLGRGSGEQYF
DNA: TGCGCCAGCAGCTTGGGGAGAGGGAGCGGTGAGCAGTACTTC

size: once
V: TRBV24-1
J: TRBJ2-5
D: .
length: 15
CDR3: CATSDFVGMEETQYF
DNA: TGTGCCACCAGTGATTTCGTGGGTATGGAAGAGACCCAGTACTTC

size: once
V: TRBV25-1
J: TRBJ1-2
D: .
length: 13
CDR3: CASSLRDNYGYTF
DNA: TGTGCCAGCAGTCTCAGGGATAACTATGGCTACACCTTC

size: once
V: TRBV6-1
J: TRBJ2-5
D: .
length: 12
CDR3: CASSDRGETQYF
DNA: TGTGCCAGCAGTGACAGGGGAGAGACCCAGTACTTC

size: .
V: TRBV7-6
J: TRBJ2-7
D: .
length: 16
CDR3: CASSRFPSALGYEQYF
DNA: TGTGCCAGCAGCCGATTCCCCTCGGCCTTAGGATACGAGCAGTACTTC

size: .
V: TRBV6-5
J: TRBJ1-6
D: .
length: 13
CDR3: CASSTEDNSPLHF
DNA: TGTGCCAGCAGTACAGAAGATAATTCACCCCTCCACTTT

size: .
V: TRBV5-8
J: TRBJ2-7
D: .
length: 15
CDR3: CASSPGRSPFGEQYF
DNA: TGTGCCAGCAGCCCAGGGAGATCTCCCTTCGGTGAGCAGTACTTC

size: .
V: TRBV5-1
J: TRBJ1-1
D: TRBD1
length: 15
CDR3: CASSPPGTGGTEAFF
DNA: TGCGCCAGCAGCCCGCCCGGGACAGGGGGCACTGAAGCTTTCTTT

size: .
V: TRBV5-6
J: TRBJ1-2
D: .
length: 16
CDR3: CASSLQHPTGVYGYTF
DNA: TGTGCCAGCAGCCTACAGCATCCGACAGGCGTCTATGGCTACACCTTC

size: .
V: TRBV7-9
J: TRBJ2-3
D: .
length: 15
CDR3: CASSLAHGETDTQYF
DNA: TGTGCCAGCAGCTTAGCCCACGGAGAAACAGATACGCAGTATTTT

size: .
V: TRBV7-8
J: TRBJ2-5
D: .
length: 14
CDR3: CASSPRLGVETQYF
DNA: TGTGCCAGCAGCCCACGGCTGGGGGTAGAGACCCAGTACTTC

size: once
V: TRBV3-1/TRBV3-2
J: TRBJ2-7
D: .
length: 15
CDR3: CASSHFAGKSYEQYF
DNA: TGTGCCAGCAGCCATTTTGCCGGGAAGTCCTACGAGCAGTACTTC

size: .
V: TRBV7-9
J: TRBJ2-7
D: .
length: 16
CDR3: CASSLAAGLGVTEQYF
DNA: TGTGCCAGCAGCTTAGCCGCGGGTTTAGGGGTCACGGAGCAGTACTTC

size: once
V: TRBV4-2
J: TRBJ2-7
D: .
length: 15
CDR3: CASSQGLSGSYEQYF
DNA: TGTGCCAGCAGCCAAGGGCTGAGCGGCTCCTACGAGCAGTACTTC

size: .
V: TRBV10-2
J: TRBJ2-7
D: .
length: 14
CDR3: CASSETVHGGEQYF
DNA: TGCGCCAGCAGTGAGACCGTTCATGGAGGCGAGCAGTACTTC

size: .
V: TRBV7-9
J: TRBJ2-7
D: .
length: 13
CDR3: CASSKDGSYEQYF
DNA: TGTGCCAGCAGCAAGGACGGTTCCTACGAGCAGTACTTC

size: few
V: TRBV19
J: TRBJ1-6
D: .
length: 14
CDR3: CASSTAADNSPLHF
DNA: TGTGCCAGTAGTACCGCGGCTGATAATTCACCCCTCCACTTT

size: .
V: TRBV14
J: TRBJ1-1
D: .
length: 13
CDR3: CASSQISVGEAFF
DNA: TGTGCCAGCAGCCAAATCAGCGTTGGTGAAGCTTTCTTT

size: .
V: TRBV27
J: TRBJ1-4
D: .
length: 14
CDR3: CASSDGIPNEKLFF
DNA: TGTGCCAGCAGCGACGGAATACCTAATGAAAAACTGTTTTTT

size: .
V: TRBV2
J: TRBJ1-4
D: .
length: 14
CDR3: CASNLQGYREKLFF
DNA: TGTGCCAGCAACCTTCAGGGATACCGTGAAAAACTGTTTTTT

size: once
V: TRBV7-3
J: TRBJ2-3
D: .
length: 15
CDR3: CASSLAGRRTDTQYF
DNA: TGTGCCAGCAGCTTGGCGGGAAGGAGGACAGATACGCAGTATTTT

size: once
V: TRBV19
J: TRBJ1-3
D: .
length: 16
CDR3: CASKVAHGSSGNTIYF
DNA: TGTGCCAGTAAGGTGGCTCACGGGTCGTCTGGAAACACCATATATTTT

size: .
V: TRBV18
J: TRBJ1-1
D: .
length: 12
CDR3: CASSPAGPEAFF
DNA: TGTGCCAGCTCACCTGCTGGGCCTGAAGCTTTCTTT

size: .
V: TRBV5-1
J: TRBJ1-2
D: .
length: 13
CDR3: CASSMETFSGYTF
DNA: TGCGCCAGCAGCATGGAGACATTCTCTGGCTACACCTTC

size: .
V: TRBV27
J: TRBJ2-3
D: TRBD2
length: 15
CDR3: CASTTRGGGSETQYF
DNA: TGTGCCAGCACCACACGGGGGGGAGGGTCTGAAACGCAGTATTTT

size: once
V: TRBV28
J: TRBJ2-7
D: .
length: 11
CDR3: CATSRGGEQYF
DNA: TGTGCCACTTCACGGGGCGGCGAGCAGTACTTC

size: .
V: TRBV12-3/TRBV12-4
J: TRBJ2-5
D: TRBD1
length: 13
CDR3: CASSPTGLETQYF
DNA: TGTGCCAGCAGTCCGACAGGGTTAGAGACCCAGTACTTC

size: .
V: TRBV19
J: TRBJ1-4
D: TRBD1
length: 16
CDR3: CASRGQSAATNEKLFF
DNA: TGTGCCAGTAGGGGACAGTCTGCTGCAACTAATGAAAAACTGTTTTTT

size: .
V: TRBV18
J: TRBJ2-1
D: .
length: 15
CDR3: CASSRLAASYNEQFF
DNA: TGTGCCAGCTCACGGTTGGCCGCGTCCTACAATGAGCAGTTCTTC

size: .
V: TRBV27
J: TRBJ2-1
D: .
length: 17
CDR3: CASTPHGRYSSYNEQFF
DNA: TGTGCCAGCACTCCTCATGGGCGCTACAGCTCCTACAATGAGCAGTTCTTC

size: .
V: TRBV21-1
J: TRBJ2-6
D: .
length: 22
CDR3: CASSKKSGEDAEKRSGANVLTF
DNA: TGTGCCAGCAGCAAAAAAAGCGGGGAGGACGCGGAAAAGAGGTCTGGGGCCAACGTCCTGACTTTC

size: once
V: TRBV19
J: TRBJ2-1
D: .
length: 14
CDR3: CASSRPGSYNEQFF
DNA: TGTGCCAGTAGCCGCCCGGGGTCCTACAATGAGCAGTTCTTC

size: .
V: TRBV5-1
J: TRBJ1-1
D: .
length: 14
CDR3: CASSLQGSGTEAFF
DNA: TGCGCCAGCAGCTTGCAGGGATCGGGCACTGAAGCTTTCTTT

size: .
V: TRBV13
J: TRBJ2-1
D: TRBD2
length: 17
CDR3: CASSKLAGSSPYNEQFF
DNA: TGTGCCAGCAGCAAACTAGCGGGCTCCTCCCCCTACAATGAGCAGTTCTTC